Listed here are 26 T cell receptor beta chains from one sample, sequenced in a study of OX40 agonist ivuxolimab in advanced cancers. Generated by immunoSEQ multiplex PCR, the TCRdb table keeps only in-frame clones and is missing some. Of about 67,000 clones in the sample, more than 70% are singletons; the top ten hold roughly 0.69%. Here the sequenced sample was CD4+ or CD8+ T cells sorted from blood, taken in a trial of the OX40 agonist ivuxolimab. These receptors all come from an adult with an advanced solid tumor such as melanoma, head and neck, liver or kidney cancer.

The rearrangement joins TRBV7-3 to TRBJ1-1; 9 positions agree with TRBD1. With V trimmed by 5 bases and J by 0 bases, 10 bases remained unmatched. Germline values: CDR1 SGHTA, CDR2 FQGTGA. The CDR3 contains 17 residues. Here the CDR3 DNA reads TGTGCCAGCAGCCCAGGACAGGGGATTTCAATGAACACTGAAGCTTTCTTT. Its translation is CASSPGQGISMNTEAFF.

The CDR3 nucleotides read TGTGCCAGTAGTATTCGGACAGAACCTAACTATGGCTACACCTTC. This sequence encodes CASSIRTEPNYGYTF. V gene TRBV19 combines with J gene TRBJ1-2; possibly TRBD1 for D (6 bases). V was shortened by 3 bases and J by 0 bases, with 11 bases between the two germline ends. The CDR3 runs to 15 residues. CDR1 and CDR2 (germline): LNHDA, SQIVND (reference sequence).

The genes are TRBV12-5 and TRBJ2-2; no clear D gene. Germline V gene lookup returns CDR1 LGHNT and CDR2 FRNRAP. V dropped 0 bases and J dropped 8 bases, with 7 bases sitting between them. The CDR3 extends over 13 amino acids. The CDR3 loop reads CASGLVLRGELFF. In nucleotides, the CDR3 is TGTGCTAGTGGTTTGGTACTTCGGGGGGAGCTGTTTTTT.

CDR3 bases: TGTGCCAGTAGTATAGTACAGGGAGGCTCTCAGCCCCAGCATTTT. This codes for CASSIVQGGSQPQHF. V usage is TRBV19 and J usage is TRBJ1-5; TRBD1 might be the D (6 bases). Trimming removed 1 base from V and 6 bases from J, with 13 bases in between. The germline V gene has CDR1 LNHDA and CDR2 SQIVND (reference sequence). This CDR3 has 15 residues.

This chain's CDR3 is CASRQWGYGYTF. The DNA of the CDR3 is TGTGCCAGCCGTCAGTGGGGCTATGGCTACACCTTC. V gene TRBV27 combines with J gene TRBJ1-2; the D is unclear. The CDR3 covers 12 residues. Per germline, CDR1 MNHEY and CDR2 SMNVEV (reference sequence). The V end lost 8 bases, the J end lost 4 bases, and 11 bases lay between the germline ends.

This clone came up a few times. The chain employs TRBV5-1 and TRBJ2-6; D call uncertain. The CDR3 runs to 17 residues. Trimming left V 1 base short and J 0 bases short, with 11 bases between. CDR1 and CDR2 from the germline V gene are SGHRS and YFSETQ. Written as DNA, the CDR3 is TGCGCCAGCAGCTTGTCTGTAGCTAGCTCTGGGGCCAACGTCCTGACTTTC. As protein: CASSLSVASSGANVLTF.

The chain couples TRBV4-3 to TRBJ1-1; no reliable D call. The V gene lost 4 bases and the J gene lost 2 bases, with 14 bases spanning the gap. Germline loops: CDR1 LGHNA, CDR2 YSLEER. This CDR3 region has 15 residues. The CDR3 reads CASSPGGTVNTEAFF. The CDR3 coding sequence is TGCGCCAGCAGCCCGGGAGGCACGGTTAACACTGAAGCTTTCTTT.

This clone appeared a few times. The rearrangement links TRBV7-9 to TRBJ1-5, with 7 positions matching TRBD1. CDR1 is SEHNR, CDR2 FQNEAQ, per germline (reference sequence). The CDR3 sequence is 13 residues long. V was clipped by 8 bases and J by 6 bases; unmatched bases: 7. The CDR3, as DNA: TGTGCCAGCCAGGGGGGGTCGGGTCAGCCCCAGCATTTT. It translates to CASQGGSGQPQHF.

The rearrangement links TRBV1 to TRBJ1-1; TRBD1 is the table's D call and was not checked against the DNA. TRBV1 counts as a pseudogene. The CDR3 is 13 residues long. The CDR3 protein is CTSADREGTEAFF. CDR3 bases: TGCACCAGCGCGGACAGGGAGGGGACTGAAGCTTTCTTT.

The chain joins TRBV9 to TRBJ1-2; 7 positions match TRBD1. V lost 3 bases to trimming and J lost 5 bases; unmatched junction nucleotides: 7. This CDR3 region has 14 residues. Germline CDR1 SGDLS, CDR2 YYNGEE. CDR3 in amino acids: CASSEGQSRYGYTF. CDR3 nucleotides: TGTGCCAGCAGCGAGGGACAGTCTAGGTATGGCTACACCTTC.

The V and J genes are TRBV27 and TRBJ1-2, with TRBD1 identical over 8 bases. Germline values: CDR1 MNHEY, CDR2 SMNVEV (reference sequence). With V trimmed by 3 bases and J by 8 bases, 14 bases remained unmatched. This CDR3 has 16 amino acids. The CDR3 sequence is CASSLTGQEHLRGYTF. As DNA, the CDR3 is TGTGCCAGCAGTTTGACGGGACAGGAGCATCTAAGAGGCTACACCTTC.

This rearrangement joins TRBV7-2 to TRBJ2-2; TRBD1 agrees at 8 bases. Trimming removed 4 bases from V and 7 bases from J; junction bases left unmatched: 5. The CDR3 runs 14 residues. Germline assignment: CDR1 SGHTA and CDR2 FQGNSA. The CDR3 region has the DNA TGTGCCAGCAGCTCGGGACAGGTATTCGGGGAGCTGTTTTTT. This sequence encodes CASSSGQVFGELFF.

The chain combines TRBV5-1 with TRBJ2-5; weak D call: TRBD2 (5 bases). CDR3 length: 14 amino acids. CDR1 and CDR2 (germline): SGHRS, YFSETQ. The V end lost 0 bases, the J end lost 12 bases, and 18 bases lay between the germline ends. The CDR3 sequence is CASSLGGADDFKYF. In nucleotides, the CDR3 is TGCGCCAGCAGCTTGGGGGGAGCGGATGACTTTAAGTACTTC.

The V gene is TRBV4-3, the J gene TRBJ2-1, with D tentatively TRBD1 (7 bases). Germline CDR1 and CDR2: LGHNA and YSLEER. V gave up 6 bases and J gave up 6 bases, with 18 bases separating them. The CDR3 contains 15 residues. Here the CDR3 reads CASSRLEGAGNEQFF. The DNA for the CDR3 is TGCGCCAGCAGTCGACTGGAGGGGGCAGGCAATGAGCAGTTCTTC.

The chain combines TRBV12-5 with TRBJ1-1; the D gene is possibly TRBD1 (6 bases). CDR3 size: 14 residues. V shed 0 bases and J shed 7 bases, with 12 bases lying between them. CDR1 is LGHNT and CDR2 is FRNRAP in the germline V gene. Here the CDR3 reads CASGLVQGAYEAFF. Written as DNA, the CDR3 is TGTGCTAGTGGTTTGGTACAGGGAGCCTATGAAGCTTTCTTT.

This rearrangement joins TRBV6-6 to TRBJ1-1; D possibly corresponds to TRBD1 (6 bases). The CDR3 totals 16 residues. Germline CDR1 reads MNHNY; CDR2 reads SVGAGI (reference sequence). V gave up 6 bases and J gave up 1 base, with 18 bases separating them. Written as DNA, the CDR3 is TGTGCCAGCAGGGGGGCGACCGAAGGCGCGAACACTGAAGCTTTCTTT. It translates to CASRGATEGANTEAFF.

The gene calls are TRBV9 and TRBJ2-2; TRBD1 matches at 9 bases. V lost 3 bases, J lost 1 base, and 4 bases stayed unmatched. CDR1 is SGDLS, CDR2 YYNGEE, per germline. There are 16 residues in the CDR3. The CDR3, as DNA: TGTGCCAGCAGCGAGCCGGGACAGGGGAACACCGGGGAGCTGTTTTTT. Translated: CASSEPGQGNTGELFF.

The chain is built from TRBV28 and TRBJ1-5; 10 nucleotides agree with TRBD1. There are 17 residues in the CDR3. Losses at the gene ends were 5 bases for V and 4 bases for J; bases not matched to a gene: 11. CDR1 is MDHEN and CDR2 is SYDVKM in the germline V gene. The chain's CDR3 is CASSGDPGQGINQPQHF. The CDR3 DNA reads as TGTGCCAGCAGTGGCGACCCGGGACAGGGGATAAATCAGCCCCAGCATTTT.

CDR3 in amino acids: CASSLIEGETQYF. Written as DNA, the CDR3 is TGTGCCAGCAGCTTAATCGAGGGGGAGACCCAGTACTTC. The rearrangement links TRBV11-2 to TRBJ2-5, with D perhaps matching TRBD1 or TRBD2 (5 bases each). V lost 2 bases and J 5 bases, leaving 9 bases between the germline ends. Germline CDR1 and CDR2: SGHAT and FQNNGV. This CDR3 region has 13 residues.

The chain recombines TRBV6-5 with TRBJ1-3, with D tentatively TRBD1 (6 bases). Between the trimmed V and J ends, which lost 4 bases and 4 bases, there was a span of 17 bases. Germline assignment: CDR1 MNHEY and CDR2 SVGAGI. The CDR3 length is 16 residues. CDR3 DNA: TGTGCCAGCAGTTGGGTTTCAGGGGTGGAAGGAAACACCATATATTTT. This codes for CASSWVSGVEGNTIYF.

J is TRBJ1-1 and V is TRBV4-3, with a tentative D call TRBD1 (6 bases). Germline CDR1 and CDR2: LGHNA and YSLEER. CDR3 size: 15 residues. Trimming removed 1 base from V and 5 bases from J, with 14 bases in between. In DNA, the CDR3 is TGCGCCAGCAGCCAAGGCTGGGGGCGGGGGACTGAAGCTTTCTTT. This sequence encodes CASSQGWGRGTEAFF.

The V gene is TRBV10-3, the J gene TRBJ2-5, with 7 nucleotides matching TRBD1. Germline CDR1 is ENHRY and CDR2 is SYGVKD. This CDR3 is built from 13 residues. Trimming cost V 10 bases and J 3 bases; bases outside gene matches: 8. The CDR3 reads CATSRDREETQYF. CDR3 DNA: TGTGCCACCTCCAGGGACAGAGAAGAGACCCAGTACTTC.

In regard to this clone: The DNA is omitted, as the CDR3 cannot be located on it reliably, and the CDR3 follows TCRdb's listing. CDR3 sequence reads: CASSEDGRRAGELFF. The chain is built from TRBV4-3 and TRBJ2-2. Germline CDR1 LGHNA, CDR2 YSLEER. The CDR3 is made up of 15 amino acids, end residues included.

The chain joins TRBV7-8 to TRBJ2-7; tentative D call: TRBD2 (5 bases). Deletions cut 2 bases from V and 0 bases from J, with 8 bases between. The CDR3 is 14 amino acids. CDR1 is SGHVS, CDR2 FQNEAQ, per germline. CDR3 sequence (DNA): TGTGCCAGCAGCTTAATGAGCGGCTCCTACGAGCAGTACTTC. Encoded protein: CASSLMSGSYEQYF.

V is TRBV7-2 and J is TRBJ1-2; D is unresolved. The CDR3 consists of 12 residues. The germline CDR1 and CDR2 sequences are SGHTA and FQGNSA. V was pared by 5 bases and J by 5 bases, with 9 bases between. The CDR3 sequence is CASSDIRYGYTF. The CDR3 region has the DNA TGTGCCAGCAGCGACATTCGATATGGCTACACCTTC.

The V and J genes are TRBV5-1 and TRBJ2-7; D remains ambiguous. The V end was cut by 1 base, the J end by 2 bases, with 10 bases between. Germline V gives CDR1 SGHRS, CDR2 YFSETQ. There are 14 residues in the CDR3. CDR3 sequence (DNA): TGCGCCAGCAGCTTGAACTCTTTGGCCTACGAGCAGTACTTC. Translation: CASSLNSLAYEQYF. The variable domain in full, with the rest retrieved from reference TRBV5-1 and TRBJ2-7, is KAGVTQTPRYLIKTRGQQVTLSCSPISGHRSVSWYQQTPGQGLQFLFEYFSETQRNKGNFPGRFSGRQFSNSRSEMNVSTLELGDSALYLCASSLNSLAYEQYFGPGTRLTVT.